The TCR beta chain described here comes from a study of T-cell memory formation after mild COVID-19. Whole-study findings and limits: The study found balanced CD4/CD8 in clones contracting day 15 to 85 and a CD4+ lean in later expanders. Contracting CD4+ clones were located mainly in CM and EM, and CD8+ clones in EMRA. In pre-infection memory, a portion of responding clones appeared, which suggested that cross-reactive memory joined.

MiXCR was run by TCRdb on the 5' RACE reads, yielding one entry per CDR3 protein. The repertoire has about 350,000 distinct CDR3 sequences, roughly 13% of them found once; the top ten carry approximately 22%. There are a few counts of this clonotype. Its target is unknown. Unmatched junction bases numbered 7, after V lost 6 bases and J lost 4 bases. The CDR3 spans 16 residues. Germline lookup yields CDR1 MNHEY and CDR2 SVGEGT. The chain recombines TRBV6-2 or TRBV6-3 with TRBJ2-6; 9 bases are shared with TRBD1. Sequenced material: PBMCs or a T cell subset sorted from them (not recorded which). The origin of this receptor is a man aged 18 to 29 who had mild COVID-19 (a few samples of this study predate the infection). Cell type and time point are not known. The CDR3, as DNA: TGTGCCAGCAGGCGAACAGGGGGCTCCGGGGCCAACGTCCTGACTTTC. Translated, it gives CASRRTGGSGANVLTF.